This entry lists 13 T cell receptor beta chains sequenced from one sample in a study of T cell repertoires in cytomegalovirus infection. Using its own MiXCR run on the reads, TCRdb lists one record per CDR3 protein. The data hold hundreds of thousands of distinct CDR3 sequences, with approximately 32% observed a single time. The sequenced material came from PBMCs. These receptors were obtained from a human donor in good health (CMV status not recorded). Some clones in this sample may be carry-over from other donors' samples.

Note on this clonotype: With a much larger clone just one base away, this may be a read error. The chain employs TRBV11-1 and TRBJ2-3; 8 positions agree with TRBD1. CDR1 and CDR2 from the germline V gene are SGHAT and FQDESV (reference sequence). Trimming cost V 5 bases and J 2 bases; bases outside gene matches: 9. The CDR3 spans 16 residues. Here the CDR3 reads CASSPRDRRPTDTQYF. Written as DNA, the CDR3 is TGTGCCAGCAGCCCCAGGGACAGGAGACCCACAGATACGCAGTATTTT.

The CDR3 reads CASSPSGTVDAGELFF. The CDR3 coding sequence is TGTGCCAGCTCACCATCCGGGACAGTAGACGCCGGGGAGCTGTTTTTT. V and J are TRBV18 and TRBJ2-2, with 7 bases aligning to TRBD1. CDR3 length: 16 amino acids. The germline CDR1 and CDR2 sequences are KGHSH and LQKENI. The V and J ends lost 2 bases and 6 bases, in that order; junction bases with no gene match: 9.

This clonotype has just a few counts. The rearrangement uses TRBV6-1 and TRBJ1-5; 10 bases line up with TRBD1. This CDR3 has 15 amino acids. The germline gives CDR1 MNHNS, CDR2 SASEGT. V gave up 1 base and J gave up 5 bases; unmatched junction bases: 2. The CDR3 loop reads CASSEGDRGHQPQHF. DNA for the CDR3: TGTGCCAGCAGTGAAGGGGACAGGGGCCATCAGCCCCAGCATTTT.

This clonotype has at least ten counts. V is TRBV11-2 and J is TRBJ1-1; tentatively, D is TRBD1 (5 bases). The CDR3 loop spans 16 amino acids. Germline assignment: CDR1 SGHAT and CDR2 FQNNGV. The ends were cut back, 4 bases at V and 0 bases at J, with 15 bases in the middle. CDR3 amino acids: CASSSGPKYLNTEAFF. CDR3 sequence (DNA): TGTGCCAGCAGCTCGGGACCCAAATACTTGAACACTGAAGCTTTCTTT.

This clonotype was counted at least ten times. The chain uses TRBV7-2 and TRBJ2-5; no reliable D call. Germline CDR1 and CDR2: SGHTA and FQGNSA. Trimming took 4 bases from V and 2 from J, leaving 8 bases between them. The CDR3 runs to 13 residues. This CDR3 reads CASSYRTQETQYF. The CDR3 DNA follows: TGTGCCAGCAGCTACCGGACGCAAGAGACCCAGTACTTC.

The chain couples TRBV4-2 to TRBJ2-2, with a tentative D call TRBD2 (5 bases). Germline V gives CDR1 LGHNA, CDR2 YNFKEQ. The CDR3 contains 16 residues. Trimming took 4 bases from V and 5 from J, leaving 17 bases between them. The CDR3 DNA sequence: TGTGCCAGCAGCCGGATCGGACTGGAATTTACCGGGGAGCTGTTTTTT. Protein sequence: CASSRIGLEFTGELFF.

This chain connects TRBV14 to TRBJ1-4; 10 nucleotides match TRBD1. The CDR3 spans 15 residues. J gave up 7 bases and V 2 bases, and 4 bases lay outside the gene matches. Germline V gives CDR1 SGHDN, CDR2 FVKESK. The CDR3 DNA is TGTGCCAGCAGCCAAACCAGGGACAGGGGTGAAAAACTGTTTTTT. Translation: CASSQTRDRGEKLFF.

This clonotype turned up a few times. A clone one base away is much larger, so this may be a read error. V usage is TRBV6-2 or TRBV6-3 and J usage is TRBJ2-5; no clear D. The germline CDR1 and CDR2 sequences are MNHEY and SVGEGT. The CDR3 is 11 amino acids. V was shortened by 6 bases and J by 3 bases, with 5 bases between the two germline ends. The DNA of the CDR3 is TGTGCCAGCAGCCCCGAAGAGACCCAGTACTTC. Translation: CASSPEETQYF.

The gene calls are TRBV5-5 and TRBJ2-2; 7 positions agree with TRBD1. The V gene end was trimmed by 2 bases and the J gene end by 5 bases; junction bases not matched to a gene: 6. Germline CDR1 reads SGHKS; CDR2 reads YYEKEE (reference sequence). This CDR3 has 15 residues. The CDR3 DNA reads as TGTGCCAGCAGCTTCCAGGGGGTGCTAACCGGGGAGCTGTTTTTT. Amino acid sequence: CASSFQGVLTGELFF.

This chain links TRBV10-3 with TRBJ2-3; D call uncertain. V was shortened by 0 bases and J by 0 bases, with 10 bases between the two germline ends. The germline CDR1 and CDR2 sequences are ENHRY and SYGVKD. CDR3 length equals 16 residues. The CDR3 loop is CAISESLTPSTDTQYF. The CDR3 DNA reads TGTGCCATCAGTGAGTCCCTAACCCCGAGCACAGATACGCAGTATTTT.

This rearrangement joins TRBV12-3 or TRBV12-4 to TRBJ1-2; TRBD1 is a possible D gene (5 bases). The CDR3 covers 14 residues. The V end was cut by 1 base, the J end by 7 bases, with 13 bases between. DNA of the CDR3: TGTGCCAGCAGTTTAGTAGGGGAGTACGGTGGCTACACCTTC. This gives the protein CASSLVGEYGGYTF.

CDR3 coding DNA: TGTGCCAGCAGCTTAGAACTAGCGGGGGGGAATGAGCAGTTCTTC. Translating gives CASSLELAGGNEQFF. This chain connects TRBV7-9 to TRBJ2-1; 13 bases are shared with TRBD2. This CDR3 has 15 amino acids. Looked up from germline, CDR1 is SEHNR and CDR2 is FQNEAQ (reference sequence). Unmatched junction bases numbered 1, after V lost 1 base and J lost 7 bases.

About this clonotype: The junction departs from germline at one end; a sequencing error may be responsible. The chain joins TRBV11-3 to TRBJ2-1; tentatively, D is TRBD1 (6 bases). The CDR3 covers 15 residues. Germline CDR1 and CDR2: SGHNT and YENEEA. CDR3 sequence (DNA): TGTGCCAGCCGCCCGGACAGTCAATCCTACAATGCGCAGTTCTTC. Protein sequence: CASRPDSQSYNAQFF.